This T cell receptor (beta chain) appears in the sequencing data of a study of shared clonotypes between healthy human individuals. V lost 5 bases, J lost 1 base, and 12 bases lay in between. CDR1 and CDR2 (germline): SNHLY, FYNNEI. This CDR3 has 15 amino acids. Method: immunoSEQ multiplex PCR; TCRdb's copy keeps in-frame clones and lacks some. Among 530,000 or so clones listed, 75% to 80% were seen once. Sequenced material: PBMCs. The receptor comes from a woman aged 40 to 49 in good health. Some clones in this sample may be carry-over from other donors' samples. This chain joins TRBV2 and TRBJ2-1; D is perhaps TRBD2 (5 bases). The CDR3 region is CASSSARGSYNEQFF. The DNA for the CDR3 is TGTGCCAGCAGTAGTGCCCGCGGGTCCTACAATGAGCAGTTCTTC. The full variable domain, its missing parts supplied by reference TRBV2 and TRBJ2-1, is EPEVTQTPSHQVTQMGQEVILRCVPISNHLYFYWYRQILGQKVEFLVSFYNNEISEKSEIFDDQFSVERPDGSNFTLKIRSTKLEDSAMYFCASSSARGSYNEQFFGPGTRLTVL.